This T cell receptor (beta chain) was captured by sequencing in a study of PD-1 blockade in classical Hodgkin lymphoma. Every patient relapsed after autologous stem cell transplantation, and brentuximab vedotin exposure varied. Profiled with immunoSEQ multiplex PCR; TCRdb holds only in-frame clones, not every one. The sample consists of thousands of clones, around 84% of them appearing once. The V end was cut by 2 bases, the J end by 1 base, with 11 bases between. CDR3 length: 16 amino acids. From germline, CDR1 is LNHNV and CDR2 YYDKDF (reference sequence). The chain links TRBV15 to TRBJ2-2; D remains ambiguous. Sequenced here: peripheral blood mononuclear cells (PBMCs), sampled at baseline. This clonotype was sampled from a human donor with classical Hodgkin lymphoma. CDR3 bases: TGTGCCACCAGCAGACTCCTATCGGGGAACACCGGGGAGCTGTTTTTT. It translates to CATSRLLSGNTGELFF. Variable domain in full (rest from reference TRBV15 and TRBJ2-2): DAMVIQNPRYQVTQFGKPVTLSCSQTLNHNVMYWYQQKSSQAPKLLFHYYDKDFNNEADTPDNFQSRRPNTSFCFLDIRSPGLGDTAMYLCATSRLLSGNTGELFFGEGSRLTVL.